A selection of T cell receptor beta chains follows, all from one sample in a study of blood T cell repertoires in COVID-19. This table comes from immunoSEQ multiplex PCR, and its TCRdb copy is limited to in-frame clones, with some not included. The sample holds more than 300,000 clones, about nine tenths seen once. The sample taken for sequencing was PBMCs or T cells enriched from blood (not recorded which). All receptors come from a woman aged 18-30 years who had recovered from COVID-19. The conserved cysteine and the conserved F or W are not part of the CDR3 here. The order of the fields is V gene, J gene, CDR3 length, CDR3 protein.

>TRBV19|TRBJ1-1|12
ASWGTAMNTEAF
>TRBV4-2|TRBJ2-3|15
ASSQDTGGADLDTQY
>TRBV21-1|TRBJ2-3|14
ASTLTSYTSTDTQY
>TRBV7-9|TRBJ1-1|12
ASSFGTMNTEAF
>TRBV2|TRBJ1-4|11
ASKGQVLEKLF
>TRBV6-5|TRBJ1-5|13
ASSDGSYSNQPQH
>TRBV5-1|TRBJ1-4|14
ASRAGQISANEKLF
>TRBV5-8|TRBJ2-3|15
ASSLERLAGAGDTQY
>TRBV28|TRBJ2-7|11
ASSRLPSYEQY
>TRBV6-5|TRBJ2-7|11
ASRRTGDYEQY
>TRBV7-2|TRBJ1-2|12
ASSLGGRDYGYT
>TRBV7-9|TRBJ2-3|13
ASSFKGVGTDTQY
>TRBV30|TRBJ1-3|9
ASEGGNTIY
>TRBV28|TRBJ1-2|12
ASLSGDEVYGYT
>TRBV5-6|TRBJ1-4|12
ASSLGRTNEKLF
>TRBV6-5|TRBJ1-5|12
ASSRGPLNQPQH
>TRBV19|TRBJ1-5|13
ASSSWDSSNQPQH
>TRBV19|TRBJ2-1|10
ASSTRGNEQF
>TRBV3-1/TRBV3-2|TRBJ2-5|11
ASSQLSVETQY
>TRBV10-1|TRBJ2-7|13
ASSGEGGSSYEQY
>TRBV10-3|TRBJ2-1|14
AISGQTSGSYNEQF
>TRBV5-6|TRBJ2-1|13
ASSSGGGWDNEQF
>TRBV2|TRBJ1-3|12
ASSEVSSGNTIY
>TRBV30|TRBJ2-5|10
AWRALQETQY
>TRBV27|TRBJ2-1|13
ASSSGTGSYNEQF
>TRBV2|TRBJ2-3|15
ASSPTRLAGGGDTQY
>TRBV7-9|TRBJ1-1|12
ASSLPGGNTEAF
>TRBV27|TRBJ1-1|12
ASIRDRVATEAF
>TRBV5-1|TRBJ1-4|11
ASSVDGNEKLF
>TRBV2|TRBJ2-7|13
ASSEIRGPTGEQY
>TRBV19|TRBJ1-2|15
ASSDRDRGSRSYGYT
>TRBV9|TRBJ2-7|13
ASSVDAGISYEQY
>TRBV5-8|TRBJ2-5|13
ASSLSGTGKETQY
>TRBV19|TRBJ2-5|11
ASGSGGVETQY
>TRBV27|TRBJ1-5|14
ASAGTGFGGNQPQH
>TRBV28|TRBJ1-1|11
ASTPGGSTEAF
>TRBV14|TRBJ2-1|12
ASSQNSAGDEQF
>TRBV7-3|TRBJ2-3|15
ASSLTPSGSLGDTQY
>TRBV5-6|TRBJ1-1|12
ASSLTGDVAEAF
>TRBV15|TRBJ2-7|11
ATSRVSSYEQY
>TRBV27|TRBJ2-1|14
ASRRTGTASYNEQF
>TRBV10-3|TRBJ1-1|10
ASGTVNTEAF
>TRBV6-5|TRBJ2-1|10
ATRTEYNEQF
>TRBV27|TRBJ1-5|13
ASRPIWGPNQPQH
>TRBV5-4|TRBJ2-2|11
ASSLPNTGELF
>TRBV11-1|TRBJ1-4|14
ASSSGQLSTNEKLF
>TRBV4-1|TRBJ1-4|15
ASSLFTGQTTNEKLF
>TRBV7-9|TRBJ2-3|16
ASSLALSSEGAGDTQY
>TRBV19|TRBJ1-1|15
ASSIRTTGGWNTEAF
>TRBV5-1|TRBJ1-6|14
ASSAGQGTRSSPLH
>TRBV4-1|TRBJ2-7|13
ASSKTTGGTYEQY
>TRBV7-9|TRBJ1-1|13
ASSSVGGMNTEAF
>TRBV19|TRBJ1-1|13
ASSSESAPGGEAF
>TRBV4-1|TRBJ1-5|14
ASSQVGQGAGQPQH
>TRBV5-4|TRBJ2-1|13
ASRSGTSGVLEQF
>TRBV30|TRBJ1-1|11
AWSGTGGTEAF
>TRBV4-1|TRBJ2-2|14
ASSQMGLGEGGELF
>TRBV28|TRBJ1-5|12
ASSFSGVNQPQH